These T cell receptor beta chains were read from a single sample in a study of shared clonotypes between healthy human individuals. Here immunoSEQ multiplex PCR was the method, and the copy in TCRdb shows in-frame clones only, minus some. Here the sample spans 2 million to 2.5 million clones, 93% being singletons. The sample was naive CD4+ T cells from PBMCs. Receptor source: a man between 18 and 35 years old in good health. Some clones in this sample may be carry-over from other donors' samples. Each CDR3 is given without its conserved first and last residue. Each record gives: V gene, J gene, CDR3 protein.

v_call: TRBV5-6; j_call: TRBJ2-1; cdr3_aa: ASSSLTGTRRNEQF
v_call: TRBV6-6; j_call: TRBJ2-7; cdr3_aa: ASRARPGLAFDEQY
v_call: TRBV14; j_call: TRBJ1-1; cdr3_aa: ASSPFAGNTEAF
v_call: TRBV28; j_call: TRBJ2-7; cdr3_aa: ASSTLAGGNYEQY
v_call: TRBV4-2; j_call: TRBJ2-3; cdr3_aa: ASSQESALGTSGTYTQY
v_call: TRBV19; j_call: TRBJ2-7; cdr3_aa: ASSVGQGFAYEQY
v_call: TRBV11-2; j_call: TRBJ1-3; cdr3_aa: ASSLTDRGNTIY
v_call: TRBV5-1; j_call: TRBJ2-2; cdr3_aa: ASSTEITGELF
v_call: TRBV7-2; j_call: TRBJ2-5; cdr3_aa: ASSFTPSQETQY
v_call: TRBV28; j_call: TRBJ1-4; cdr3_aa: AGSRRRTEKLF
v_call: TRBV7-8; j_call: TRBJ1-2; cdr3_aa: ASSLVGGLFGYT
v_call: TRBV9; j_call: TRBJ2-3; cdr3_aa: ASSVVVGSTDTQY
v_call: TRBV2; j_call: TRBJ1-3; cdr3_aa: ASSGPGIGNTIY